The clone carrying this TCR beta chain was detected a few times. Antigen: not known. TCRdb reanalysed the 5' RACE reads using MiXCR and keeps one entry per CDR3 protein. The sample has 500,000 to 650,000 distinct CDR3 sequences, 10% to 15% seen once. This record belongs to a study of T cells after yellow fever vaccination. The study's findings and limits: Among primary-vaccination clones, most reappeared after the booster, at just under 98% for CD4 and around 90% for CD8.

Trimming stripped 5 bases from V and 5 bases from J, with 16 bases between. The length of the CDR3 is 15 residues. This rearrangement joins TRBV12-3 or TRBV12-4 to TRBJ2-1; D not resolved. The TCR originated in a man aged 25 to 40 who received the YFV17D yellow fever vaccine. This specimen was PBMCs, taken on the day of the yellow fever booster vaccination. CDR3 loop: CASSQRREVNNEQFF. Written as DNA, the CDR3 is TGTGCCAGCAGTCAACGACGAGAAGTAAACAATGAGCAGTTCTTC.